The 29 T cell receptor beta chains given below trace back to one sample, sequenced in a study of cytomegalovirus exposure and HLA in healthy donors. The method was immunoSEQ multiplex PCR; TCRdb's version includes in-frame clones alone and lacks a portion of them. The sample yields around 200,000 clones, roughly 80% seen once. The sequencing input was PBMCs. These receptor sequences come from a woman under 30 in good health and CMV-seropositive.

The chain joins TRBV7-2 to TRBJ2-7; tentative D call: TRBD1 (8 bases). V was clipped by 3 bases and J by 1 base, with 13 bases between them. Germline V gene lookup returns CDR1 SGHTA and CDR2 FQGNSA. The CDR3 consists of 15 residues. The chain's CDR3 is CASSLIQGGSYEQYF. The DNA of the CDR3 is TGTGCCAGCAGCTTGATACAGGGGGGGTCCTACGAGCAGTACTTC.

The chain uses TRBV2 and TRBJ2-3; a weak D match, TRBD2 (5 bases). Per germline, CDR1 SNHLY and CDR2 FYNNEI. The CDR3 runs 14 residues. V was cut by 8 bases and J by 4 bases, with 16 bases left in between. The CDR3 protein is CASSFGGVADTQYF. The CDR3 DNA follows: TGTGCCAGCTCCTTCGGAGGAGTAGCAGATACGCAGTATTTT.

V is TRBV6-1 and J is TRBJ1-2; 11 bases map to TRBD1. The V segment lost 2 bases and the J segment 4 bases; nucleotides outside the gene matches: 9. The CDR3 is made up of 17 amino acids. Germline V gene lookup returns CDR1 MNHNS and CDR2 SASEGT. CDR3 loop: CASSEPGQGAKSYGYTF. The DNA for the CDR3 is TGTGCCAGCAGTGAACCCGGACAGGGGGCAAAGAGCTATGGCTACACCTTC.

The genes are TRBV27 and TRBJ2-1, with 12 positions matching TRBD2. The J segment lost 0 bases and the V segment lost 5 bases, leaving 2 bases of the junction unmatched. The germline CDR1 and CDR2 sequences are MNHEY and SMNVEV (reference sequence). The CDR3 contains 16 residues. CDR3 DNA: TGTGCCAGCAGTCGGACTAGCGGGGTCTCCTACAATGAGCAGTTCTTC. It translates to CASSRTSGVSYNEQFF.

The genes are TRBV2 and TRBJ2-1; the match to TRBD1 covers 8 bases. This CDR3 contains 15 residues. The trim removed 5 bases at V and 5 bases at J, leaving 8 bases unmatched. Germline values: CDR1 SNHLY, CDR2 FYNNEI. The CDR3 DNA follows: TGTGCCAGCAGTCGGACAGGGATAAGCAACAATGAGCAGTTCTTC. This encodes CASSRTGISNNEQFF.

This chain joins TRBV27 and TRBJ1-6, with 12 nucleotides matching TRBD1. V was clipped by 5 bases and J by 7 bases; unmatched bases: 3. CDR3 length equals 15 residues. Germline CDR1 MNHEY, CDR2 SMNVEV (reference sequence). In DNA, the CDR3 is TGTGCCAGCAGTATCGGGACAGGGGGCAATTCACCCCTCCACTTT. It encodes CASSIGTGGNSPLHF.

This CDR3 is CATSAGGTGNTIYF. The CDR3 DNA reads TGTGCCACCAGTGCAGGGGGAACTGGAAACACCATATATTTT. The chain links TRBV15 to TRBJ1-3, with 7 bases lining up with TRBD1. The length of the CDR3 is 14 residues. J lost 2 bases, V lost 6 bases, and 4 bases had no gene match. Per germline, CDR1 LNHNV and CDR2 YYDKDF (reference sequence).

The chain recombines TRBV29-1 with TRBJ2-1; no clear D. The CDR3 has 13 residues. Germline V gene data show CDR1 as SQVTM and CDR2 as ANQGSEA. V lost 2 bases and J 8 bases, leaving 13 bases between the germline ends. CDR3 region: CSVELGNSDEQFF. The CDR3 DNA follows: TGCAGCGTTGAACTAGGCAACTCAGATGAGCAGTTCTTC.

The chain's CDR3 is CASSMGANTGELFF. The DNA for the CDR3 is TGTGCCAGTAGTATGGGGGCTAACACCGGGGAGCTGTTTTTT. The chain recombines TRBV19 with TRBJ2-2, with D possibly TRBD1 on 6 matching bases. Germline V gene data show CDR1 as LNHDA and CDR2 as SQIVND (reference sequence). V was cut by 3 bases and J by 2 bases, with 7 bases left in between. The CDR3 runs 14 residues.

This CDR3 reads CASSLRQDYGYTF. The CDR3 DNA is TGTGCCAGCAGTCTCCGTCAGGACTATGGCTACACCTTC. The chain couples TRBV6-6 to TRBJ1-2; D uncertain. The CDR3 is 13 residues long. V lost 5 bases and J lost 3, with 10 bases in between. Germline CDR1 MNHNY, CDR2 SVGAGI (reference sequence).

The CDR3 DNA follows: TGCGCCAGCAGCCCGAGGAACACCGGGGAGCTGTTTTTT. This translates into CASSPRNTGELFF. This sequence joins TRBV5-1 and TRBJ2-2, with D uncertain. V lost 4 bases, J lost 1 base, and 5 bases lay in between. The CDR3 length is 13 residues. The V gene's germline CDR1 is SGHRS and CDR2 YFSETQ.

The chain joins TRBV9 to TRBJ2-3; 10 positions match TRBD2. This CDR3 spans 16 amino acids. CDR1 and CDR2 from the germline V gene are SGDLS and YYNGEE. Germline trimming cut 3 bases from V and 2 bases from J; bases unmatched to any gene: 6. CDR3 amino acids: CASSAASGGYTDTQYF. The DNA of the CDR3 is TGTGCCAGCAGCGCCGCTAGCGGGGGATACACAGATACGCAGTATTTT.

Concerning this clone: Other nucleotide sequences from this sample produce the same CDR3. The chain employs TRBV19 and TRBJ1-1; D perhaps matches TRBD1 (5 bases). CDR1 is LNHDA and CDR2 is SQIVND in the germline V gene (reference sequence). Trimming removed 4 bases at V and 1 base at J, with 7 bases between. The length of the CDR3 is 13 residues. CDR3 region: CASSTTGNTEAFF. The CDR3 DNA is TGTGCCAGTAGTACCACAGGGAACACTGAAGCTTTCTTT.

The DNA of the CDR3 is TGTGCCAGCAGCCCTGCACGGACTAGCGGGAACAATGAGCAGTTCTTC. Amino acid sequence: CASSPARTSGNNEQFF. The rearrangement links TRBV7-6 to TRBJ2-1; TRBD2 agrees at 12 bases. This CDR3 comprises 16 residues. From germline, CDR1 is SGHVS and CDR2 FNYEAQ. The J segment lost 5 bases and the V segment lost 5 bases, leaving 7 bases of the junction unmatched.

The genes are TRBV4-1 and TRBJ2-1, with 7 bases matching TRBD1. CDR3 size: 16 residues. The V gene's germline CDR1 is MGHRA and CDR2 YSYEKL. Trimming at V came to 0 bases and at J to 9 bases, leaving 11 bases not matched to a gene. The CDR3 nucleotides read TGCGCCAGCAGCCAAGAACCGGGACAGTATCTACGTGAGCAGTTCTTC. Its protein is CASSQEPGQYLREQFF.

The chain uses TRBV14 and TRBJ1-1; D gene uncertain. The CDR3 has 13 residues. V was trimmed by 0 bases and J by 5 bases, leaving 7 bases between them. Germline V gene lookup returns CDR1 SGHDN and CDR2 FVKESK. CDR3 DNA: TGTGCCAGCAGCCAAGATCTGCGAACTGAAGCTTTCTTT. Residues: CASSQDLRTEAFF. The whole variable domain, remainder taken from reference TRBV14 and TRBJ1-1, is EAGVTQFPSHSVIEKGQTVTLRCDPISGHDNLYWYRRVMGKEIKFLLHFVKESKQDESGMPNNRFLAERTGGTYSTLKVQPAELEDSGVYFCASSQDLRTEAFFGQGTRLTVV.

This chain joins TRBV6-5 and TRBJ2-7; D gene ambiguous. Germline CDR1 reads MNHEY; CDR2 reads SVGAGI. The germline V and J ends were trimmed by 6 bases and 3 bases, with 9 bases remaining between them. This CDR3 contains 12 residues. The chain's CDR3 is CASRPTNYEQYF. The CDR3 region has the DNA TGTGCCAGCAGACCCACTAACTACGAGCAGTACTTC.

J is TRBJ2-1 and V is TRBV27; 7 nucleotides line up with TRBD1. V shed 4 bases and J 6 bases; nucleotides not matched to a gene: 12. This CDR3 has 16 amino acids. Per germline, CDR1 MNHEY and CDR2 SMNVEV (reference sequence). The CDR3 loop is CASSYGQVASLNEQFF. The DNA of the CDR3 is TGTGCCAGCAGTTACGGACAGGTCGCCTCCCTCAATGAGCAGTTCTTC.

J is TRBJ1-2 and V is TRBV19; D is ambiguous. In germline, CDR1 is LNHDA, CDR2 SQIVND (reference sequence). V was clipped by 7 bases and J by 4 bases, with 16 bases between them. The CDR3 extends over 14 amino acids. For the CDR3, the DNA is TGTGCCAGTAATGAGAACAGCGGGAGCTATGGCTACACCTTC. Translation: CASNENSGSYGYTF.

The chain employs TRBV6-6 and TRBJ1-1, with a weak D call TRBD1 (5 bases). CDR1 MNHNY and CDR2 SVGAGI come from the germline V gene (reference sequence). V was shortened by 2 bases and J by 3 bases, with 10 bases between the two germline ends. This CDR3 spans 14 amino acids. The CDR3 protein is CASSYGTSYTEAFF. CDR3 nucleotides: TGTGCCAGCAGTTACGGGACTTCCTACACTGAAGCTTTCTTT.

The CDR3 reads CASRVPSRQENYGYTF. The CDR3 region has the DNA TGTGCCAGCAGGGTTCCCTCCAGACAGGAGAACTATGGCTACACCTTC. V usage is TRBV2 and J usage is TRBJ1-2; tentative D call: TRBD1 (6 bases). The CDR3 sequence is 16 residues long. Germline CDR1 is SNHLY and CDR2 is FYNNEI. V gave up 6 bases and J gave up 2 bases, with 19 bases separating them.

This chain links TRBV19 with TRBJ2-1; a weak D match, TRBD1 (6 bases). From germline, CDR1 is LNHDA and CDR2 SQIVND (reference sequence). V lost 3 bases and J 0 bases, leaving 18 bases between the germline ends. CDR3 size: 18 residues. CDR3 coding DNA: TGTGCCAGTAGTATCGGTAGAGGGGGACAAAGCTCCTACAATGAGCAGTTCTTC. Amino acids: CASSIGRGGQSSYNEQFF.

The chain employs TRBV5-1 and TRBJ2-3, with D tentatively TRBD2 (6 bases). The V gene lost 7 bases and the J gene lost 0 bases, with 15 bases spanning the gap. The CDR3 is 15 residues long. Germline V gene lookup returns CDR1 SGHRS and CDR2 YFSETQ. CDR3 DNA: TGCGCCAGCTCCCGGGACTCCACTAGCACAGATACGCAGTATTTT. Its protein product is CASSRDSTSTDTQYF.

The V gene is TRBV2, the J gene TRBJ1-6; a possible D gene is TRBD1 (6 bases). The CDR3 is 13 amino acids. V lost 7 bases, J lost 7 bases, and 11 bases lay in between. CDR1 SNHLY and CDR2 FYNNEI come from the germline V gene. The chain's CDR3 is CASIAGVNSPLHF. Here the CDR3 DNA reads TGTGCCAGCATCGCAGGGGTAAATTCACCCCTCCACTTT.

This chain joins TRBV6-6 and TRBJ1-3; TRBD1 is a possible D gene (5 bases). The CDR3 is made up of 16 amino acids. Between the trimmed V and J ends, which lost 5 bases and 0 bases, there was a span of 14 bases. Per germline, CDR1 MNHNY and CDR2 SVGAGI (reference sequence). In DNA form, the CDR3 reads TGTGCCAGCAGTCCCACTGGGACTCTCTCTGGAAACACCATATATTTT. Amino acid sequence: CASSPTGTLSGNTIYF.

This clone was observed a handful of times. The rearrangement uses TRBV7-2 and TRBJ1-6; 9 positions agree with TRBD1. Germline assignment: CDR1 SGHTA and CDR2 FQGNSA. The CDR3 is made up of 17 amino acids. The V and J ends lost 5 bases and 2 bases, in that order; junction bases with no gene match: 7. CDR3: CASSPDRGSAYNSPLHF. CDR3 sequence (DNA): TGTGCCAGCAGCCCGGACAGGGGTTCGGCCTATAATTCACCCCTCCACTTT.

The chain links TRBV7-2 to TRBJ1-5; TRBD1 is a possible D gene (6 bases). The V end was cut by 1 base, the J end by 6 bases, with 13 bases between. Germline V gives CDR1 SGHTA, CDR2 FQGNSA. The CDR3 loop spans 15 amino acids. The chain's CDR3 is CASSLVSGEGQPQHF. The CDR3 bases are TGTGCCAGCAGCTTAGTTTCAGGGGAGGGTCAGCCCCAGCATTTT.

CDR3 in amino acids: CASSRPGGEREQFF. The CDR3 region has the DNA TGTGCCAGCAGCAGACCGGGAGGAGAGAGGGAGCAGTTCTTC. V usage is TRBV9 and J usage is TRBJ2-1; 7 bases line up with TRBD2. Unmatched junction bases numbered 11, after V lost 4 bases and J lost 10 bases. Germline assignment: CDR1 SGDLS and CDR2 YYNGEE. The CDR3 contains 14 residues.

This clone was recorded only once. J is TRBJ2-1 and V is TRBV18; 7 nucleotides line up with TRBD2. The germline V gene encodes CDR1 KGHSH and CDR2 LQKENI. Losses at the gene ends were 3 bases for V and 2 bases for J; bases not matched to a gene: 4. The CDR3 has 15 residues. CDR3 nucleotides: TGTGCCAGCTCACCCGTAGCGGGTCCCTACAATGAGCAGTTCTTC. Amino acid sequence: CASSPVAGPYNEQFF.